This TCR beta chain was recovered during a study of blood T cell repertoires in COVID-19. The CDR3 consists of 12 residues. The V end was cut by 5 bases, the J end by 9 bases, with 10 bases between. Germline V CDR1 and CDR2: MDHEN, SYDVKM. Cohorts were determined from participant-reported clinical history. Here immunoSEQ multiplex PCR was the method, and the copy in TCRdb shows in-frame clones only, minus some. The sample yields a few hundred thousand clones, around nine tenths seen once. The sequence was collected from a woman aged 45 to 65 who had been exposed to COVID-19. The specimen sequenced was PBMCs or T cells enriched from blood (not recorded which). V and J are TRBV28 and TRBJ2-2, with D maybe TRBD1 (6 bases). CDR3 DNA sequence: TGTGCCAGCAGTATACAGGGACGGGAGCTGTTTTTT. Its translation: CASSIQGRELFF.